The clone carrying this T cell receptor beta chain was detected ten times or more. The sample is drawn from a study of Graves' ophthalmopathy and Graves' hyperthyroidism. In the study overall: Pretreatment peripheral blood was obtained at initial diagnosis.

The study amplified TCR beta CDR3 regions using RNA transcripts. An initial RT-PCR round employing HTBI primers preceded a second-round multiplex PCR. TCRdb itself ran the multiplex PCR reads through MiXCR, one entry per CDR3 protein. This table has 450,000 or so distinct CDR3 sequences, around an eighth appearing once. Ophthalmopathy donors showed moderate-to-severe activity, CAS ≥3, NOSPECS ≥4 and a duration under 3 months. Clinical symptoms and serum thyroxine were used for diagnosis; TRAb, thyroid ultrasound and orbital computed tomography were also relied on. V was cut by 0 bases and J by 2 bases, with 11 bases left in between. This CDR3 spans 15 amino acids. The V gene's germline CDR1 is SQVTM and CDR2 ANQGSEA.

The receptor's source is a woman under 40 with Graves' ophthalmopathy. The chain is built from TRBV29-1 and TRBJ1-5; D is uncertain. The sample comprised blood. The CDR3 loop reads CSVEEAGSGNQPQHF. The CDR3 DNA is TGCAGCGTTGAAGAGGCGGGGTCGGGCAATCAGCCCCAGCATTTT.